This T cell receptor (beta chain) appears in the sequencing data of a study of shared clonotypes between healthy human individuals. Sequencing was performed with immunoSEQ multiplex PCR; in TCRdb, only in-frame clones are kept and a portion is missing. The sample lists 2.3 million or so clones; more than 80% were seen once. The germline V gene encodes CDR1 MDHEN and CDR2 SYDVKM. This CDR3 is 11 amino acids long. V was pared by 8 bases and J by 1 base, with 5 bases between. The source is a man between 18 and 35 years old in good health. Some clones in this sample may be carry-over from other donors' samples. The chain is built from TRBV28 and TRBJ1-1, with D uncertain. The specimen sequenced was naive CD4+ T cells from PBMCs. Subset given: CD45RA+ positively selected. The CDR3, as DNA: TGTGCCAGCGGGCGGAACACTGAAGCTTTCTTT. It is translated as CASGRNTEAFF. Combining the CDR3 with reference TRBV28 and TRBJ1-1 gives the whole variable domain DVKVTQSSRYLVKRTGEKVFLECVQDMDHENMFWYRQDPGLGLRLIYFSYDVKMKEKGDIPEGYSVSREKKERFSLILESASTNQTSMYLCASGRNTEAFFGQGTRLTVV.